A selection of T cell receptor beta chains follows, all from one sample in a study of identical twins. TCRdb independently ran MiXCR on the 5' RACE reads; one entry per CDR3 protein. The table lists some 97,000 distinct CDR3 sequences, just under 6% of them singletons. Sequencing was carried out using memory T cells sorted from blood. The receptors were gathered from a woman aged 45-65 years in good health. The CDR3 runs from the conserved cysteine through the conserved F or W. The order of the fields is D gene, clone size, J gene, V gene, CDR3 protein, CDR3 DNA. The D gene is left open where the match is weak. The size entry is marked missing in some rows and otherwise reads once, few, many or a size class.

D gene: NA
clone size: few
J gene: TRBJ2-6
V gene: TRBV7-9
CDR3 protein: CASSHLVGSGANVLTF
CDR3 DNA: TGTGCCAGCAGCCACTTAGTAGGCTCTGGGGCCAACGTCCTGACTTTC

D gene: NA
clone size: many
J gene: TRBJ2-3
V gene: TRBV30
CDR3 protein: CAWSSTDTQYF
CDR3 DNA: TGTGCCTGGAGTAGCACAGATACGCAGTATTTT

D gene: NA
clone size: once
J gene: TRBJ2-1
V gene: TRBV5-4
CDR3 protein: CASSLGGTSRSYNEQFF
CDR3 DNA: TGTGCCAGCAGCTTGGGGGGGACTTCCCGCTCCTACAATGAGCAGTTCTTC

D gene: NA
clone size: NA
J gene: TRBJ1-5
V gene: TRBV5-6
CDR3 protein: CASSRWVGQPQHF
CDR3 DNA: TGTGCCAGCAGTAGGTGGGTGGGACAGCCCCAGCATTTT

D gene: NA
clone size: many
J gene: TRBJ2-4
V gene: TRBV27
CDR3 protein: CASVPRPGPKNIQYF
CDR3 DNA: TGTGCCAGCGTCCCACGACCCGGACCCAAAAACATTCAGTACTTC

D gene: TRBD2
clone size: few
J gene: TRBJ2-5
V gene: TRBV19
CDR3 protein: CASTSTPGLAGVETQYF
CDR3 DNA: TGTGCCAGTACCTCAACCCCGGGACTAGCGGGAGTGGAGACCCAGTACTTC

D gene: TRBD2
clone size: NA
J gene: TRBJ2-1
V gene: TRBV7-9
CDR3 protein: CASKTSGSAYNEQFF
CDR3 DNA: TGTGCCAGCAAGACTAGCGGGAGCGCCTACAATGAGCAGTTCTTC

D gene: TRBD2
clone size: few
J gene: TRBJ2-1
V gene: TRBV5-1
CDR3 protein: CASNGLGGAYNEQFF
CDR3 DNA: TGCGCCAGCAACGGACTAGGCGGAGCCTACAATGAGCAGTTCTTC

D gene: TRBD1
clone size: many
J gene: TRBJ1-4
V gene: TRBV4-1
CDR3 protein: CASSQGTGAFATNEKLFF
CDR3 DNA: TGCGCCAGCAGCCAGGGGACAGGGGCTTTCGCAACTAATGAAAAACTGTTTTTT

D gene: NA
clone size: few
J gene: TRBJ2-3
V gene: TRBV5-1
CDR3 protein: CASSLEGSRADTQYF
CDR3 DNA: TGCGCCAGCAGCTTGGAGGGGTCTCGGGCAGATACGCAGTATTTT

D gene: NA
clone size: few
J gene: TRBJ2-2
V gene: TRBV4-2
CDR3 protein: CASSQDQNTGELFF
CDR3 DNA: TGTGCCAGCAGCCAAGACCAGAACACCGGGGAGCTGTTTTTT

D gene: TRBD2
clone size: many
J gene: TRBJ2-1
V gene: TRBV7-8
CDR3 protein: CASSLVWWRPSGTPYNEQFF
CDR3 DNA: TGTGCCAGCAGCTTAGTTTGGTGGCGGCCTAGCGGGACCCCCTACAATGAGCAGTTCTTC

D gene: NA
clone size: many
J gene: TRBJ1-2
V gene: TRBV5-1
CDR3 protein: CASTRGSGYTF
CDR3 DNA: TGCGCCAGCACGAGGGGCAGCGGCTACACCTTC

D gene: NA
clone size: few
J gene: TRBJ2-1
V gene: TRBV6-6
CDR3 protein: CASSKRDFGNEQFF
CDR3 DNA: TGTGCCAGCAGTAAACGGGACTTTGGCAATGAGCAGTTCTTC

D gene: TRBD1
clone size: many
J gene: TRBJ1-4
V gene: TRBV18
CDR3 protein: CASSPFDRGEEKLFF
CDR3 DNA: TGTGCCAGCTCACCGTTCGACAGGGGGGAGGAAAAACTGTTTTTT

D gene: NA
clone size: NA
J gene: TRBJ2-7
V gene: TRBV7-9
CDR3 protein: CASSPTFPGVYEQYF
CDR3 DNA: TGTGCCAGCAGTCCTACCTTTCCGGGCGTATACGAGCAGTACTTC

D gene: TRBD2
clone size: few
J gene: TRBJ2-2
V gene: TRBV11-3
CDR3 protein: CASSSTSGRRTGELFF
CDR3 DNA: TGTGCCAGCAGCTCAACTAGCGGGAGGAGGACCGGGGAGCTGTTTTTT

D gene: TRBD1
clone size: many
J gene: TRBJ1-1
V gene: TRBV28
CDR3 protein: CASSPDRALEAFF
CDR3 DNA: TGTGCCAGCAGCCCTGACAGGGCACTAGAAGCTTTCTTT

D gene: NA
clone size: many
J gene: TRBJ1-5
V gene: TRBV6-2/TRBV6-3
CDR3 protein: CASRESHYSNQPQHF
CDR3 DNA: TGTGCCAGCAGGGAGAGTCATTATAGCAATCAGCCCCAGCATTTT

D gene: NA
clone size: many
J gene: TRBJ2-6
V gene: TRBV5-1
CDR3 protein: CASSLDQRSGANVLTF
CDR3 DNA: TGCGCCAGCAGCTTGGATCAACGCTCTGGGGCCAACGTCCTGACTTTC

D gene: TRBD1
clone size: NA
J gene: TRBJ1-1
V gene: TRBV27
CDR3 protein: CASSPQGAMGTEAFF
CDR3 DNA: TGTGCCAGCAGTCCACAGGGGGCTATGGGCACTGAAGCTTTCTTT

D gene: NA
clone size: few
J gene: TRBJ2-7
V gene: TRBV13
CDR3 protein: CASSLGRGGVPYEQYF
CDR3 DNA: TGTGCCAGCAGCTTAGGCAGGGGGGGCGTCCCCTACGAGCAGTACTTC

D gene: TRBD2
clone size: few
J gene: TRBJ2-7
V gene: TRBV11-2
CDR3 protein: CASSSGYGTSGIYEQYF
CDR3 DNA: TGTGCCAGCAGCAGTGGGTACGGGACTAGCGGGATATACGAGCAGTACTTC

D gene: NA
clone size: many
J gene: TRBJ2-2
V gene: TRBV25-1
CDR3 protein: CASSGAGHTGELFF
CDR3 DNA: TGTGCCAGCAGTGGGGCGGGGCACACCGGGGAGCTGTTTTTT

D gene: NA
clone size: many
J gene: TRBJ2-1
V gene: TRBV29-1
CDR3 protein: CSGRRSIDEQFF
CDR3 DNA: TGCAGCGGTAGGAGGTCTATCGATGAGCAGTTCTTC

D gene: NA
clone size: many
J gene: TRBJ2-5
V gene: TRBV10-1
CDR3 protein: CASSESNRGWRGTQYF
CDR3 DNA: TGCGCCAGCAGTGAGTCGAATAGGGGCTGGCGTGGGACCCAGTACTTC

D gene: TRBD1
clone size: few
J gene: TRBJ1-1
V gene: TRBV29-1
CDR3 protein: CSVSQGLGTEAFF
CDR3 DNA: TGCAGCGTGTCACAGGGGCTTGGTACTGAAGCTTTCTTT

D gene: NA
clone size: many
J gene: TRBJ1-2
V gene: TRBV10-3
CDR3 protein: CAIKKGVRGGNGYTF
CDR3 DNA: TGTGCCATCAAAAAGGGCGTGAGGGGTGGCAATGGCTACACCTTC

D gene: NA
clone size: many
J gene: TRBJ2-2
V gene: TRBV5-1
CDR3 protein: CASNPGGPGELFF
CDR3 DNA: TGCGCCAGCAACCCCGGGGGGCCCGGGGAGCTGTTTTTT

D gene: NA
clone size: few
J gene: TRBJ2-7
V gene: TRBV6-1
CDR3 protein: CASSEIGDTLSHEQYF
CDR3 DNA: TGTGCCAGCAGTGAAATTGGGGACACCCTGAGCCACGAGCAGTACTTC

D gene: NA
clone size: NA
J gene: TRBJ2-1
V gene: TRBV30
CDR3 protein: CAWRGDYNEQFF
CDR3 DNA: TGTGCCTGGAGGGGAGACTACAATGAGCAGTTCTTC

D gene: NA
clone size: many
J gene: TRBJ2-5
V gene: TRBV27
CDR3 protein: CASSFVASGKETQYF
CDR3 DNA: TGTGCCAGCAGTTTCGTGGCGAGTGGGAAAGAGACCCAGTACTTC

D gene: NA
clone size: few
J gene: TRBJ2-1
V gene: TRBV2
CDR3 protein: CASSLSEVEQFF
CDR3 DNA: TGTGCCAGCAGTCTCAGCGAGGTTGAGCAGTTCTTC

D gene: NA
clone size: NA
J gene: TRBJ2-1
V gene: TRBV12-3/TRBV12-4
CDR3 protein: CASSPLNEQFF
CDR3 DNA: TGTGCCAGCAGCCCATTAAATGAGCAGTTCTTC

D gene: NA
clone size: many
J gene: TRBJ1-6
V gene: TRBV15
CDR3 protein: CATRNSGTSYNSPLHF
CDR3 DNA: TGTGCCACCAGGAACTCCGGGACCTCCTATAATTCACCCCTCCACTTT